The sequence of this T cell receptor beta chain was determined in a study of cytomegalovirus exposure and HLA in healthy donors. This clone was seen a handful of times. Per germline, CDR1 MGHRA and CDR2 YSYEKL. The CDR3 is made up of 18 amino acids. Losses at the gene ends were 4 bases for V and 4 bases for J; bases not matched to a gene: 16. Primers for the PCR totalled 60 Vbeta and 13 Jbeta. Generated by immunoSEQ multiplex PCR, the TCRdb table keeps only in-frame clones and is missing some. The sample contains around 63,000 clones, approximately 80% of which appear only once. The chain combines TRBV4-1 with TRBJ2-1; TRBD1 matches 7 bases. The sequenced sample consisted of PBMCs. The receptor was derived from a woman aged 30 to 39 in good health and CMV-seronegative. CDR3 bases: TGCGCCAGCAGCCTTTCCCCACAGGGGAGTGAAATTTACAATGAGCAGTTCTTC. The encoded protein is CASSLSPQGSEIYNEQFF.